This T cell receptor beta chain was observed in a study of OX40 agonist ivuxolimab in advanced cancers. Context from the whole study: Ivuxolimab was an agonistic, fully human IgG2 monoclonal antibody directed against OX40 (CD134), a costimulatory receptor. The paper describes the monotherapy dose-escalation part (N of about 52 patients) of the phase I trial of ivuxolimab. Patients were allowed to have had prior anti-PD-1, anti-PD-L1 or anti-CTLA-4 therapy, and 40% of the dose-escalation patients had previously received checkpoint inhibitors. Partial responses occurred in three dose-escalation patients, of whom one had hepatocellular carcinoma and two had cutaneous melanoma. Intravenous ivuxolimab was administered to patients every 2 weeks at six dose levels: 0.01, 0.1, 0.3, 1.5, 3 and 10 mg/kg. The point of sequencing TCRbeta in the periphery was to test whether ivuxolimab changed TCR sequence diversity and drove clonal T-cell expansion. Of the approximately 50 patients in dose escalation, 19 had hepatocellular carcinoma, around 15 had melanoma, 9 had renal cell carcinoma and 9 had head and neck cancer. A male proportion of under 85% and a mean age of 60 years, ranging from 23 to 79, were recorded for the dose-escalation cohort. Findings and caveats that apply to the study as a whole: At doses of 0.1 to 3.0 mg/kg, clonal expansion of both CD4+ and CD8+ T cells in blood was seen between baseline and week 6. The antigen specificity of the peripheral T cells that underwent clonal expansion was not determined. After ivuxolimab, more expanded clones were found on average in CD8+ T cells than in CD4+ T cells. Low levels of normalized T-cell clonal expansion were also seen in some nonresponding patients. Partial responders in the 0.1-3.0 mg/kg groups had among the lowest normalized peripheral clonal expansion, especially among CD8+ T cells.

To sequence the TCRbeta CDR3 region, genomic DNA was isolated from the sorted cells. The immunoSEQ Assay was used for sequencing of TCRbeta CDR3 regions. The source is immuneACCESS, and TCRdb retained only in-frame sequences with V and J called. Part of the clones is not carried over; for the studies checked, unresolved V genes explain less than half of this, and the remainder is unexplained. The sample table shows tens of thousands of clones, and more than 80% are seen once. The ten largest clonotypes hold over 0.4% of the sample. The trial excluded patients who had a history of autoimmune disease or were on systemic immunosuppression. Peripheral blood for TCR sequencing was drawn from every dose cohort at baseline, at cycle 4 day 1 and at cycle 7 day 1. The samples were taken from a phase I, first-in-human, multicenter, open-label dose-escalation trial of ivuxolimab. Adults with locally advanced or metastatic head and neck squamous cell, hepatocellular, melanoma or renal cell carcinoma were enrolled in the trial. Before TCR sequencing, CD4+ T cells and CD8+ T cells were sorted from peripheral blood as separate populations.

The CDR3 contains 15 residues, cysteine and phenylalanine counted. The retained sequence is limited to the CDR3, 45 bases, with the frame set at the first base. The CDR1 and CDR2 encoded by the germline V gene (reference sequence) are SGHKS and YYEKEE. The trim is 0 bases for V and 1 base for J, with a gap of 10 bases between the germline ends. This clone was seen only a few times. Its antigen target is currently unknown. Base qualities are not provided; no much larger clone lies one nucleotide away. The material sequenced was CD4+ or CD8+ T cells sorted from blood, taken in a trial of the OX40 agonist ivuxolimab. The chain was built from TRBV5-5 and TRBJ2-5; the D gene is not confidently resolved. This sequence originates from an adult with an advanced solid tumor such as melanoma, head and neck, liver or kidney cancer. The sequence in DNA is TGTGCCAGCAGCTTGGGCCCCCGGATCCAAGAGACCCAGTACTTC. This yields the protein CASSLGPRIQETQYF.